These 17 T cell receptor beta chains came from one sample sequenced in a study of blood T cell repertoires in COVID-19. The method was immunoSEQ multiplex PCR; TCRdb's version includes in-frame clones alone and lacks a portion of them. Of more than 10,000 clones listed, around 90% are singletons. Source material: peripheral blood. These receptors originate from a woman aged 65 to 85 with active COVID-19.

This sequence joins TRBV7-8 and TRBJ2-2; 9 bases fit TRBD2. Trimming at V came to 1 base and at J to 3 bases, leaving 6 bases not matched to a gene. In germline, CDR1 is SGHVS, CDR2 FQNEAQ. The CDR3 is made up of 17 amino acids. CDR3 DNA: TGTGCCAGCAGCTTAGAGTTTAGCGGGAGAGACACCGGGGAGCTGTTTTTT. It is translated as CASSLEFSGRDTGELFF.

For the CDR3, the DNA is TGTGCCAGCAGCTTAAATACGAGGAACACTGAAGCTTTCTTT. Translation: CASSLNTRNTEAFF. The rearrangement links TRBV7-9 to TRBJ1-1; D is ambiguous. V was shortened by 2 bases and J by 1 base, with 8 bases between the two germline ends. This CDR3 spans 14 amino acids. CDR1 is SEHNR and CDR2 is FQNEAQ in the germline V gene (reference sequence).

CDR3 DNA sequence: TGCGCCAGCAGCTTGGGACTAGCGGGGACAGGTGAGCAGTTCTTC. It encodes CASSLGLAGTGEQFF. The chain couples TRBV5-1 to TRBJ2-1; TRBD2 matches 11 bases. This CDR3 region has 15 residues. V lost 0 bases to trimming and J lost 9 bases; unmatched junction nucleotides: 5. Germline values: CDR1 SGHRS, CDR2 YFSETQ.

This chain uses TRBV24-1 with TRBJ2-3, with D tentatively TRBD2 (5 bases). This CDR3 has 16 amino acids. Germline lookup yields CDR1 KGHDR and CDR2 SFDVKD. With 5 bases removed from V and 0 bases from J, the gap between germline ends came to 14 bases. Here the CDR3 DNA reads TGTGCCACCAGTGGCCGCGGCCTAGCTAGCACAGATACGCAGTATTTT. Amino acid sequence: CATSGRGLASTDTQYF.

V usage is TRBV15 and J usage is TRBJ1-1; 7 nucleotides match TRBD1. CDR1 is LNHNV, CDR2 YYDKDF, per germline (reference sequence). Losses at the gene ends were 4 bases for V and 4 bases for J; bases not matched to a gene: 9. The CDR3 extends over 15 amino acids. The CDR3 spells CATSITRQGTTEAFF. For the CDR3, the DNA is TGTGCCACCAGCATCACCAGACAGGGAACCACTGAAGCTTTCTTT.

The CDR3 is CSVGTGDLNTEAFF. The CDR3 DNA reads as TGCAGCGTGGGGACAGGGGACTTGAACACTGAAGCTTTCTTT. The chain carries TRBV29-1 and TRBJ1-1, with TRBD1 matching 10 bases. Germline CDR1 reads SQVTM; CDR2 reads ANQGSEA. The trim removed 6 bases at V and 0 bases at J, leaving 4 bases unmatched. This CDR3 has 14 residues.

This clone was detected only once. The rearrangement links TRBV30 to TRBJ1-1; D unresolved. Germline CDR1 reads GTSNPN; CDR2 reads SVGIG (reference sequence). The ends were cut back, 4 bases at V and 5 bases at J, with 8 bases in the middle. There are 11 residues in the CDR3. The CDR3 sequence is CAWNSGTEAFF. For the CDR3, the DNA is TGTGCCTGGAATTCGGGGACTGAAGCTTTCTTT.

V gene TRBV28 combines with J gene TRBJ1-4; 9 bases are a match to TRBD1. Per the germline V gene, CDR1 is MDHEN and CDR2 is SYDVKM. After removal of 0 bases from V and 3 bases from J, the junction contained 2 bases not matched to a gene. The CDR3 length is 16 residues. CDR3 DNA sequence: TGTGCCAGCAGTTTATGGGGACAGGGCGCTAATGAAAAACTGTTTTTT. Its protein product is CASSLWGQGANEKLFF.

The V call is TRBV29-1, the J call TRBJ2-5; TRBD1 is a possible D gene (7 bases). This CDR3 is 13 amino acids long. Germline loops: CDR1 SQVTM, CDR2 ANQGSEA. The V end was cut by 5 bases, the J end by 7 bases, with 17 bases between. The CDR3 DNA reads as TGCAGCGTTACAGGGGCCCCCGGGGGGACCCAGTACTTC. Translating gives CSVTGAPGGTQYF.

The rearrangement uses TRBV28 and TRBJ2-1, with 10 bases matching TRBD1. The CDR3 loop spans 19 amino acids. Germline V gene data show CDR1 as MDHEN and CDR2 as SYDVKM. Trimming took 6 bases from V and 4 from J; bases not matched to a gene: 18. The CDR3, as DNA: TGTGCCAGCAGACAGGACAGGGGGGCCCCAAGAATTCCATACAATGAGCAGTTCTTC. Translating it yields CASRQDRGAPRIPYNEQFF.

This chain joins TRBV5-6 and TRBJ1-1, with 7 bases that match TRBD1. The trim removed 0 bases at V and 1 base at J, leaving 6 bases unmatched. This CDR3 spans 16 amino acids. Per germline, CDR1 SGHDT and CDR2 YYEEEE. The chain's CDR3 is CASSLGTGVGNTEAFF. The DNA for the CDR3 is TGTGCCAGCAGCTTGGGAACAGGGGTAGGGAACACTGAAGCTTTCTTT.

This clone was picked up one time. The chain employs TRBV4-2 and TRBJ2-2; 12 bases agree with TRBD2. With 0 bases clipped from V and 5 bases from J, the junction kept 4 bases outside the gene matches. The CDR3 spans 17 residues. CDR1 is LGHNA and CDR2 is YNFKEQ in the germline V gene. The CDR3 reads CASSQEPSGRGTGELFF. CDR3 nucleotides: TGTGCCAGCAGCCAAGAACCTAGCGGGAGGGGGACCGGGGAGCTGTTTTTT.

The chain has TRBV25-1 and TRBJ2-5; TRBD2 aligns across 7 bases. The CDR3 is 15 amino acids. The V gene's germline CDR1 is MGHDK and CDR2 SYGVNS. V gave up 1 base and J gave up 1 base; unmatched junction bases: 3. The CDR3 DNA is TGTGCCAGCAGTGAATCGCTAGCGGCCCAAGAGACCCAGTACTTC. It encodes CASSESLAAQETQYF. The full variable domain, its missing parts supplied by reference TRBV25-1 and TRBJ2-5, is EADIYQTPRYLVIGTGKKITLECSQTMGHDKMYWYQQDPGMELHLIHYSYGVNSTEKGDLSSESTVSRIRTEHFPLTLESARPSHTSQYLCASSESLAAQETQYFGPGTRLLVL.

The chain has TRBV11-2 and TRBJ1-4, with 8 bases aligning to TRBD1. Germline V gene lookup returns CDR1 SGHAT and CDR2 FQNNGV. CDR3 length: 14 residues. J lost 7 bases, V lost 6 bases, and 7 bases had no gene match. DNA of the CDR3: TGTGCCAGCAGGGAAACAGGGGGTAGTGAAAAACTGTTTTTT. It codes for CASRETGGSEKLFF.

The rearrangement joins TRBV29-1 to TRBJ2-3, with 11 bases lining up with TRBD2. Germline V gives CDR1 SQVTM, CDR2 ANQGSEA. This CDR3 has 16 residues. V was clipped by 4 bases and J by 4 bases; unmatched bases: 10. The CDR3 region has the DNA TGCAGCGTTGCCAAAACTAGCGGGAGAGGTGCAGATACGCAGTATTTT. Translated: CSVAKTSGRGADTQYF.

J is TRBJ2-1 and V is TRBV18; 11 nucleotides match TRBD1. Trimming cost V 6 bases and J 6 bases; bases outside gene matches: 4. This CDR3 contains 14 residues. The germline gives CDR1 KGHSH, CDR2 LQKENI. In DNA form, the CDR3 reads TGTGCCAGCTCGGGACAGGGGGTCCCCAATGAGCAGTTCTTC. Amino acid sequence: CASSGQGVPNEQFF.

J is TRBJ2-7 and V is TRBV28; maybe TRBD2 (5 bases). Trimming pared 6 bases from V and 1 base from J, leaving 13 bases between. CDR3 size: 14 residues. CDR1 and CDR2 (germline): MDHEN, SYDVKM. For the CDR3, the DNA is TGTGCCAGCAGCCCCCCCCAGCGGTCCTACGAGCAGTACTTC. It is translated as CASSPPQRSYEQYF. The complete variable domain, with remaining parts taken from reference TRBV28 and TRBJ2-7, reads DVKVTQSSRYLVKRTGEKVFLECVQDMDHENMFWYRQDPGLGLRLIYFSYDVKMKEKGDIPEGYSVSREKKERFSLILESASTNQTSMYLCASSPPQRSYEQYFGPGTRLTVT.